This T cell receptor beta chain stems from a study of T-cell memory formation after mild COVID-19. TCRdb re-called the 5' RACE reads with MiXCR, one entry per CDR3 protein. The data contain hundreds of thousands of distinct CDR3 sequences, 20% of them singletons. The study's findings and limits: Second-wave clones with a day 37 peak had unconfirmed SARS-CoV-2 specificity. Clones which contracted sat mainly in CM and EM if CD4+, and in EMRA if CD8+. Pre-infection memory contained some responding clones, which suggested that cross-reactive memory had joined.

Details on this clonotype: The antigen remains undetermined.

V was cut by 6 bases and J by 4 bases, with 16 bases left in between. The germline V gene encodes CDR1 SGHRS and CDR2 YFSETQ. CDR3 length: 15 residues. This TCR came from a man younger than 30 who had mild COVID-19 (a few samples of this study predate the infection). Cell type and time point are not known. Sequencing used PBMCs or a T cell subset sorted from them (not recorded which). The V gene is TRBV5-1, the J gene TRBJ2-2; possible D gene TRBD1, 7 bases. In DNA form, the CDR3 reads TGCGCCAGCACCGAGCAGGGGGGATCCACCGGGGAGCTGTTTTTT. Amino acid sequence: CASTEQGGSTGELFF. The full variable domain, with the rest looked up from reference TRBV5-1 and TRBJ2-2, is KAGVTQTPRYLIKTRGQQVTLSCSPISGHRSVSWYQQTPGQGLQFLFEYFSETQRNKGNFPGRFSGRQFSNSRSEMNVSTLELGDSALYLCASTEQGGSTGELFFGEGSRLTVL.